This TCR beta chain was sequenced during a study of beta chain features in type 1 diabetes. Looked up from germline, CDR1 is SGHNT and CDR2 is YYREEE (reference sequence). J lost 1 base, V lost 0 bases, and 6 bases had no gene match. The CDR3 extends over 16 amino acids. TCRB transcripts that were expressed got sequenced, as all of the isolated RNA had been reverse transcribed. Using immunoSEQ multiplex PCR, the repertoire was profiled, and TCRdb retains in-frame clones only, with some absent. The table has some 230,000 clones, 9% to 10% seen once; the top ten hold just under 0.035%. There are a few counts of this clone.

The receptor comes from a woman aged 18-35 years in good health. The specimen sequenced was naive CD4+ T cells from blood. The chain combines TRBV5-4 with TRBJ1-2; TRBD1 matches 7 bases. This CDR3 reads CASSLALDRFNYGYTF. Written as DNA, the CDR3 is TGTGCCAGCAGCTTGGCGCTGGACAGGTTTAACTATGGCTACACCTTC.